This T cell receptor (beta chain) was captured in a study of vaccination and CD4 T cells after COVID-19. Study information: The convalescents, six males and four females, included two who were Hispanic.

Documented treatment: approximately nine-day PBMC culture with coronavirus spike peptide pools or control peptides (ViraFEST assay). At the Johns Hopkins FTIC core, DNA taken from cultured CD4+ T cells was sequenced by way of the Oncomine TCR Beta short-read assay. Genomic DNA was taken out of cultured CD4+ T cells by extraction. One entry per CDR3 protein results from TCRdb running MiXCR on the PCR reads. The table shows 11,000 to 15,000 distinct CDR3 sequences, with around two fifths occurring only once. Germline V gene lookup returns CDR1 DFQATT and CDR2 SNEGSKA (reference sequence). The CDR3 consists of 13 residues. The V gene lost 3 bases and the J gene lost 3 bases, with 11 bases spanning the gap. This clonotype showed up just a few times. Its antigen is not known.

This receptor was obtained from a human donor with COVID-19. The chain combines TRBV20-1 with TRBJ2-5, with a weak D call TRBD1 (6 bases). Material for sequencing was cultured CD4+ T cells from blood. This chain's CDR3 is CSARDSTKETQYF. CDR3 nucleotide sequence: TGCAGTGCTAGGGACAGTACGAAAGAGACCCAGTACTTC.